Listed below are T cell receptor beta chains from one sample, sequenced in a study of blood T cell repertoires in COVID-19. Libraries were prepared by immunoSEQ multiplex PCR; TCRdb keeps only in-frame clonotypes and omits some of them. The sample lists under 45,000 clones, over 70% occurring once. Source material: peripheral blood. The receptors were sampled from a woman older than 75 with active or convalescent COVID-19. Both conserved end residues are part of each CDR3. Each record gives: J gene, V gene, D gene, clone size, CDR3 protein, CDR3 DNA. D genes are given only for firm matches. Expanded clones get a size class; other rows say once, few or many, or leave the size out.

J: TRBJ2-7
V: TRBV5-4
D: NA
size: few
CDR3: CASSHESYEQYF
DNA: TGTGCCAGCAGCCACGAGTCCTACGAGCAGTACTTC

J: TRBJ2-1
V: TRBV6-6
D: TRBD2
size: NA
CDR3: CASSTASGRVYNEQFF
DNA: TGTGCCAGCAGTACGGCTAGCGGGAGGGTCTACAATGAGCAGTTCTTC

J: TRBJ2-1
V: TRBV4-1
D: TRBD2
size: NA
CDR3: CASSQSGRANNEQFF
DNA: TGCGCCAGCAGTCAAAGCGGGAGGGCCAACAATGAGCAGTTCTTC

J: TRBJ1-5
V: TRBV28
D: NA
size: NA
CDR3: CASSPTGFGVGFNQPQHF
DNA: TGTGCCAGCAGCCCAACAGGGTTCGGGGTAGGATTCAATCAGCCCCAGCATTTT

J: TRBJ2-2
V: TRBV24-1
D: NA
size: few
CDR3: CATSPDLNTGELFF
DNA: TGTGCCACCAGTCCGGACTTGAACACCGGGGAGCTGTTTTTT

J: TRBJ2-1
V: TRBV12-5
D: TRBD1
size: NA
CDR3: CASGLTDRGHEQFF
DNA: TGTGCTAGTGGTTTGACGGACAGGGGACATGAGCAGTTCTTC

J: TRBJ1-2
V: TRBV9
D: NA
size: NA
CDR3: CASSVAPTTVTNYGYTF
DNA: TGTGCCAGCAGCGTAGCACCTACCACAGTTACTAACTATGGCTACACCTTC

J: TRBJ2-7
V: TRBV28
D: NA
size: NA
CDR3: CASRRRLPYEQYF
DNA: TGTGCCAGCAGGAGGAGGTTGCCCTACGAGCAGTACTTC

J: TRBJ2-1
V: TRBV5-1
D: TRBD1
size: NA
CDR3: CASSIDRGSNEQFF
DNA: TGCGCCAGCAGCATAGACAGGGGGAGCAATGAGCAGTTCTTC

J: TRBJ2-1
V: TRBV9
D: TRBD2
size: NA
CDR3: CASSVLAGIGNEQFF
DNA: TGTGCCAGCAGCGTATTAGCGGGAATCGGGAATGAGCAGTTCTTC

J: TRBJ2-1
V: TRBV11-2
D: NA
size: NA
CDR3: CASSPARTTNEQFF
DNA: TGTGCCAGCAGCCCCGCCCGGACAACCAATGAGCAGTTCTTC

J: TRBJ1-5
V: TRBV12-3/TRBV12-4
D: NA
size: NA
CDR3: CASSLTTGGPQHF
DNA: TGTGCCAGCAGTTTGACGACCGGAGGGCCCCAGCATTTT

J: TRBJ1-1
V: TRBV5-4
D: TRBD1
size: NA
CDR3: CASSLGPKTGANTEAFF
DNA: TGTGCCAGCAGCTTGGGACCCAAGACAGGGGCGAACACTGAAGCTTTCTTT

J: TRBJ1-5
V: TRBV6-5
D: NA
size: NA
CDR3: CASREAGDSNQPQHF
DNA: TGTGCCAGCAGAGAGGCAGGGGATAGCAATCAGCCCCAGCATTTT

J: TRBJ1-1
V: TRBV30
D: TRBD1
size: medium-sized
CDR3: CAWSVRSLPGQGALRAFF
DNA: TGTGCCTGGAGTGTACGAAGCTTACCGGGACAGGGGGCATTGCGAGCTTTCTTT

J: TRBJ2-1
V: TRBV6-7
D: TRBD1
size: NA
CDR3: CASNGQGDHEQFF
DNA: TGTGCCAGCAACGGACAGGGGGATCATGAGCAGTTCTTC